These 30 T cell receptor beta chains were sequenced from one sample in a study of T cells in Graves' hyperthyroidism and ophthalmopathy. Amplification yielded TCR beta CDR3 regions, with RNA transcripts as the source. Researchers ran a first-round RT-PCR on the TCR CDR3 using the HTBI primer set. TCRdb called the multiplex PCR reads again in MiXCR, with one record for every CDR3 protein. The sample has about 59,000 distinct CDR3 sequences; about 53% are singletons. The sequenced sample consisted of blood. All receptors derive from a woman aged 60-75 years with Graves' ophthalmopathy.

The chain combines TRBV20-1 with TRBJ2-7; TRBD2 matches at 12 bases. In germline, CDR1 is DFQATT, CDR2 SNEGSKA (reference sequence). This CDR3 is built from 13 residues. With 6 bases clipped from V and 5 bases from J, the junction kept 5 bases outside the gene matches. The CDR3 loop is CSAPSGRADEQYF. In nucleotides, the CDR3 is TGCAGTGCCCCTAGCGGGAGGGCCGACGAGCAGTACTTC.

This chain uses TRBV5-1 with TRBJ2-3; 10 positions match TRBD1. The CDR3 is 14 amino acids. The V and J ends lost 4 bases and 6 bases, in that order; junction bases with no gene match: 5. CDR1 and CDR2 (germline): SGHRS, YFSETQ. CDR3 nucleotide sequence: TGCGCCAGCAGCGCGACAGGGGGCGTTGATACGCAGTATTTT. Protein product: CASSATGGVDTQYF.

V usage is TRBV20-1 and J usage is TRBJ2-5, with TRBD2 matching over 9 bases. The V and J ends lost 0 bases and 5 bases, in that order; junction bases with no gene match: 7. CDR3 length: 15 amino acids. Germline lookup yields CDR1 DFQATT and CDR2 SNEGSKA (reference sequence). CDR3 region: CSARDGLAGSETQYF. For the CDR3, the DNA is TGCAGTGCTAGAGATGGGCTAGCGGGGTCGGAGACCCAGTACTTC.

The table lists this clonotype with many counts. The V and J genes are TRBV7-9 and TRBJ1-3; D is undetermined. Trimming left V 1 base short and J 5 bases short, with 9 bases between. The CDR3 has 14 amino acids. Per germline, CDR1 SEHNR and CDR2 FQNEAQ (reference sequence). As DNA, the CDR3 is TGTGCCAGCAGCTTAGAACCAGCCAGAAACACCATATATTTT. It is translated as CASSLEPARNTIYF.

This chain links TRBV6-5 with TRBJ2-6, with 7 bases aligning to TRBD1. J lost 0 bases, V lost 6 bases, and 8 bases had no gene match. Per germline, CDR1 MNHEY and CDR2 SVGAGI. CDR3 length equals 17 residues. CDR3 protein: CASRTRDSYSGANVLTF. CDR3 DNA: TGTGCCAGCAGGACCAGGGACAGCTACTCTGGGGCCAACGTCCTGACTTTC.

A remark on this clonotype: Sequence at one end of the junction differs from germline and may be a read error. This chain joins TRBV6-5 and TRBJ1-4; D not certain. The germline gives CDR1 MNHEY, CDR2 SVGAGI. The CDR3 is 12 residues long. This CDR3 is CATKSSNERLFF. The CDR3 DNA follows: TGTGCCACCAAAAGCTCTAATGAAAGACTGTTTTTT.

The J gene is TRBJ1-4, the V gene TRBV7-8, with D possibly TRBD1 on 6 matching bases. The CDR3 extends over 15 amino acids. Germline CDR1 and CDR2: SGHVS and FQNEAQ. V was trimmed by 5 bases and J by 13 bases, leaving 23 bases between them. The CDR3 bases are TGTGCCAGCAGCAGGGGGGGGAGGAGTATGGCCGCACTGTTTTTT. It encodes CASSRGGRSMAALFF.

This clonotype was detected many times. V gene TRBV6-6 combines with J gene TRBJ2-7; 14 bases are a match to TRBD2. Germline trimming cut 2 bases from V and 3 bases from J; bases unmatched to any gene: 9. The CDR3 has 18 residues. Germline V CDR1 and CDR2: MNHNY, SVGAGI (reference sequence). The CDR3 reads CASSYGTSGRRKVYEQYF. CDR3 nucleotide sequence: TGTGCCAGCAGTTACGGGACTAGCGGGAGAAGGAAAGTCTACGAGCAGTACTTC.

Sample share makes this clonotype medium-sized. The chain recombines TRBV20-1 with TRBJ2-7; D gene unclear. The CDR3 contains 12 residues. In germline, CDR1 is DFQATT, CDR2 SNEGSKA (reference sequence). V was trimmed by 3 bases and J by 1 base, leaving 7 bases between them. DNA of the CDR3: TGCAGTGCTAGCGGAGTTTCCTACGAGCAGTACTTC. It is translated as CSASGVSYEQYF.

The chain is built from TRBV7-8 and TRBJ1-6; the D is unclear. Germline CDR1 and CDR2: SGHVS and FQNEAQ. The CDR3 extends over 14 amino acids. Trimming stripped 8 bases from V and 6 bases from J, with 14 bases between. CDR3 in DNA: TGTGCCAGCGGTTTAACAGCTCCTAATTCACCCCTCCACTTT. This encodes CASGLTAPNSPLHF.

Worth noting for this clonotype: This sequence may be a read error, since a much larger clone differs from it by one base. The chain uses TRBV30 and TRBJ1-4, with D uncertain. There are 14 residues in the CDR3. Germline CDR1 GTSNPN, CDR2 SVGIG (reference sequence). CDR3 bases: TGTGCCTGTGAGCTAGGCTCAACTAATGGAAAACTGTTTTTT. It translates to CACELGSTNGKLFF.

Concerning this clonotype itself: The germline gene is not matched at one end of the junction; a read error may be the cause. The chain employs TRBV18 and TRBJ2-1; TRBD1 agrees at 8 bases. The CDR3 sequence is 15 residues long. Germline V gene lookup returns CDR1 KGHSH and CDR2 LQKENI. As DNA, the CDR3 is TGTGCCAGCCCACCTTCGACAGGGGAATATAGCGAGCAGTTCTTC. Translation: CASPPSTGEYSEQFF. The whole variable domain, filled in from reference TRBV18 and TRBJ2-1, reads NAGVMQNPRHLVRRRGQEARLRCSPMKGHSHVYWYRQLPEEGLKFMVYLQKENIIDESGMPKERFSAEFPKEGPSILRIQQVVRGDSAAYFCASPPSTGEYSEQFFGPGTRLTVL.

The rearrangement links TRBV6-2 or TRBV6-3 to TRBJ2-1; TRBD2 matches 10 bases. This CDR3 comprises 15 residues. Germline lookup yields CDR1 MNHEY and CDR2 SVGEGT. With V trimmed by 5 bases and J by 8 bases, 9 bases remained unmatched. CDR3 amino acids: CASSVSGGAGDEQFF. CDR3 DNA: TGTGCCAGCAGTGTGAGCGGGGGGGCCGGTGATGAGCAGTTCTTC.

There are many counts of this clonotype. V and J are TRBV7-3 and TRBJ2-7; a weak D match, TRBD2 (7 bases). This CDR3 comprises 16 residues. In germline, CDR1 is SGHTA, CDR2 FQGTGA. Trimming stripped 5 bases from V and 2 bases from J, with 19 bases between. CDR3 protein: CASSVDGAGAPYEQYF. Here the CDR3 DNA reads TGTGCCAGCAGCGTGGACGGTGCGGGGGCACCCTACGAGCAGTACTTC.

This chain links TRBV2 with TRBJ1-5; D unresolved. V was cut by 4 bases and J by 6 bases, with 10 bases left in between. The CDR3 sequence is 13 residues long. From germline, CDR1 is SNHLY and CDR2 FYNNEI. The CDR3 coding sequence is TGTGCCAGCAGTGCAGAGTCGAGTCAGCCCCAGCATTTT. As protein: CASSAESSQPQHF. Using reference TRBV2 and TRBJ1-5 for the parts outside the CDR3, the full variable domain is EPEVTQTPSHQVTQMGQEVILRCVPISNHLYFYWYRQILGQKVEFLVSFYNNEISEKSEIFDDQFSVERPDGSNFTLKIRSTKLEDSAMYFCASSAESSQPQHFGDGTRLSIL.

This clonotype occurred many times. The V call is TRBV12-3 or TRBV12-4, the J call TRBJ2-7, with 8 bases identical to TRBD1. Trimming removed 5 bases from V and 1 base from J; junction bases left unmatched: 7. CDR3 length: 15 amino acids. The CDR3 loop is CASSITGTGSYEQYF. CDR3 nucleotide sequence: TGTGCCAGCAGTATCACCGGGACAGGATCCTACGAGCAGTACTTC.

The chain has TRBV7-9 and TRBJ1-2; D is possibly TRBD1 (5 bases). CDR1 and CDR2 from the germline V gene are SEHNR and FQNEAQ (reference sequence). CDR3 length equals 13 residues. V was clipped by 0 bases and J by 4 bases, with 6 bases between them. The CDR3 coding sequence is TGTGCCAGCAGCTTAGCAGGGGCCTATGGCTACACCTTC. Translating it yields CASSLAGAYGYTF.

This clonotype was counted once. The junction shows a germline mismatch at one end, possibly a read error. The CDR3 reads CATTTGMNTEASF. The CDR3 bases are TGTGCCACCACGACAGGGATGAACACTGAAGCTTCCTTT. This chain uses TRBV10-3 with TRBJ1-1; 7 nucleotides align to TRBD1. This CDR3 comprises 13 residues. CDR1 and CDR2 from the germline V gene are ENHRY and SYGVKD.

The chain combines TRBV15 with TRBJ1-1; possibly TRBD1 for D (5 bases). The CDR3 totals 14 residues. CDR1 LNHNV and CDR2 YYDKDF come from the germline V gene (reference sequence). V lost 8 bases to trimming and J lost 3 bases, with 16 bases between them. The CDR3 nucleotides are TGTGCCACCTCTTCAGGGACCTCTTACACTGAAGCTTTCTTT. It specifies CATSSGTSYTEAFF.

The table lists this clonotype with many counts. V is TRBV30 and J is TRBJ2-1; the D is unclear. There are 11 residues in the CDR3. Germline-derived CDR1 and CDR2 are GTSNPN and SVGIG (reference sequence). Trimming stripped 0 bases from V and 5 bases from J, with 2 bases between. For the CDR3, the DNA is TGTGCCTGGAGTGTCAACAATGAGCAGTTCTTC. As protein: CAWSVNNEQFF.

The chain has TRBV19 and TRBJ2-3; TRBD2 matches at 10 bases. The junction had 9 bases not matched to a gene; V was cut back by 5 bases and J by 1 base. This CDR3 comprises 17 residues. Germline values: CDR1 LNHDA, CDR2 SQIVND (reference sequence). CDR3 nucleotide sequence: TGTGCCAGTAGTCGAACATCCCTAGCGGGAGGCACAGATACGCAGTATTTT. Translating gives CASSRTSLAGGTDTQYF.

The J gene is TRBJ1-5, the V gene TRBV7-2; unclear D gene. Trimming pared 8 bases from V and 10 bases from J, leaving 21 bases between. CDR1 and CDR2 (germline): SGHTA, FQGNSA. This CDR3 spans 14 amino acids. The CDR3 DNA sequence: TGTGCCAGCGGCGCCCATATGGCCCGCCGTCCCCAGCATTTT. This sequence encodes CASGAHMARRPQHF.

The CDR3 here is CASSLDEQYF. DNA of the CDR3: TGTGCCAGCAGCCTAGACGAGCAGTACTTC. The chain links TRBV7-7 to TRBJ2-7; D is undetermined. This CDR3 contains 10 residues. The germline CDR1 and CDR2 sequences are SSHAT and FNYEAQ (reference sequence). Trimming took 5 bases from V and 5 from J, leaving 4 bases between them.

The chain uses TRBV15 and TRBJ2-7; TRBD1 is a possible D gene (6 bases). CDR3 length equals 15 residues. In germline, CDR1 is LNHNV, CDR2 YYDKDF (reference sequence). The ends were cut back, 3 bases at V and 0 bases at J, with 12 bases in the middle. The CDR3 loop is CATSSLTGISYEQYF. DNA of the CDR3: TGTGCCACCAGCAGCCTTACAGGGATCTCCTACGAGCAGTACTTC.

V is TRBV7-8 and J is TRBJ1-5; 9 bases are shared with TRBD1. CDR1 is SGHVS and CDR2 is FQNEAQ in the germline V gene. Trimming at V came to 10 bases and at J to 7 bases, leaving 11 bases not matched to a gene. The CDR3 runs to 14 residues. CDR3 DNA: TGTGCCACCGCTCCCGGGACAGGGTACCAGCCCCAGCATTTT. This sequence encodes CATAPGTGYQPQHF. Full variable domain (outside the CDR3, taken from reference TRBV7-8 and TRBJ1-5): GAGVSQSPRYKVAKRGQDVALRCDPISGHVSLFWYQQALGQGPEFLTYFQNEAQLDKSGLPSDRFFAERPEGSVSTLKIQRTQQEDSAVYLCATAPGTGYQPQHFGDGTRLSIL.

This clonotype was observed many times. This rearrangement joins TRBV5-1 to TRBJ1-3; D is perhaps TRBD1 (6 bases). Per germline, CDR1 SGHRS and CDR2 YFSETQ. V was pared by 6 bases and J by 1 base, with 11 bases between. This CDR3 spans 14 amino acids. The CDR3 reads CASNPGASGNTIYF. The CDR3 DNA reads TGCGCCAGCAACCCAGGGGCTTCTGGAAACACCATATATTTT.

Here the CDR3 reads CASSGDNNEQFF. As DNA, the CDR3 is TGTGCCAGCAGTGGGGACAACAATGAGCAGTTCTTC. This chain links TRBV6-1 with TRBJ2-1, with D perhaps TRBD1 (6 bases). The CDR3 runs 12 residues. V lost 4 bases to trimming and J lost 5 bases, with 6 bases between them. Germline assignment: CDR1 MNHNS and CDR2 SASEGT.

In its sample, this clonotype was seen many times. The V gene is TRBV7-2, the J gene TRBJ2-5; TRBD1 or TRBD2 may be the D gene (5 bases each). The CDR3 contains 14 residues. The V end was cut by 2 bases, the J end by 3 bases, with 10 bases between. CDR1 is SGHTA and CDR2 is FQGNSA in the germline V gene. The CDR3 nucleotides are TGTGCCAGCAGCTTACCCGGGACGGAAGAGACCCAGTACTTC. Translating it yields CASSLPGTEETQYF.

The chain uses TRBV5-1 and TRBJ1-5, with a weak D call TRBD1 (5 bases). V lost 0 bases, J lost 0 bases, and 13 bases lay in between. Germline-derived CDR1 and CDR2 are SGHRS and YFSETQ. This CDR3 is 17 amino acids long. CDR3 region: CASSLDGRAHSNQPQHF. CDR3 DNA: TGCGCCAGCAGCTTGGATGGCAGGGCCCATAGCAATCAGCCCCAGCATTTT.

Sample share makes this clonotype medium-sized. The V gene is TRBV19, the J gene TRBJ1-2; weak D call: TRBD1 (6 bases). The CDR3 consists of 10 residues. From germline, CDR1 is LNHDA and CDR2 SQIVND (reference sequence). V was trimmed by 8 bases and J by 6 bases, leaving 7 bases between them. DNA for the CDR3: TGTGCCAGTGGGACACATGGCTACACCTTC. Its translation is CASGTHGYTF.